The 25 T cell receptor beta chains below all came from one sample that was sequenced in a study of T-cell reconstitution after alpha-beta-depleted transplantation in children. Unique molecular identifiers were incorporated into the prepared TCRbeta library. TCRdb re-called the PCR reads with MiXCR, one entry per CDR3 protein. This sample has a few hundred thousand distinct CDR3 sequences, with about a quarter found just once. The sequencing here drew on PBMCs, taken before TCRalphabeta/CD19-depleted stem cell transplant. The receptors come from a boy in the first two years of life with Wiskott-Aldrich syndrome, due to receive a stem cell transplant.

J is TRBJ1-1 and V is TRBV10-3, with a weak D call TRBD1 (6 bases). CDR3 length: 15 amino acids. Trimming pared 3 bases from V and 0 bases from J, leaving 11 bases between. Germline V CDR1 and CDR2: ENHRY, SYGVKD. The CDR3 loop is CAISEQGSMNTEAFF. The CDR3 region has the DNA TGTGCCATCAGTGAACAGGGAAGCATGAACACTGAAGCTTTCTTT.

The chain couples TRBV10-3 to TRBJ2-2; 7 bases match TRBD2. This CDR3 has 20 amino acids. The germline V gene encodes CDR1 ENHRY and CDR2 SYGVKD. Germline trimming cut 8 bases from V and 0 bases from J; bases unmatched to any gene: 21. The CDR3 sequence: CAIGVRLSGGPTSNTGELFF. As DNA, the CDR3 is TGTGCCATCGGTGTCAGGCTATCGGGAGGACCTACGTCGAACACCGGGGAGCTGTTTTTT.

This clonotype was detected only a few times. The J gene is TRBJ2-3, the V gene TRBV5-1, with D unclear. The length of the CDR3 is 13 residues. Trimming pared 1 base from V and 5 bases from J, leaving 8 bases between. The germline V gene has CDR1 SGHRS and CDR2 YFSETQ. The chain's CDR3 is CASSLKYGDTQYF. In DNA, the CDR3 is TGCGCCAGCAGCTTGAAGTATGGAGATACGCAGTATTTT.

The CDR3 is CASSPPGLGGEQFF. In DNA form, the CDR3 reads TGTGCCAGCAGTCCTCCGGGACTAGGGGGTGAGCAGTTCTTC. The V gene is TRBV27, the J gene TRBJ2-1; 8 bases are shared with TRBD2. Germline V gene sequence: CDR1 MNHEY, CDR2 SMNVEV (reference sequence). The junction had 9 bases not matched to a gene; V was cut back by 5 bases and J by 9 bases. The CDR3 sequence is 14 residues long.

The chain is built from TRBV5-1 and TRBJ2-2, with 12 bases aligning to TRBD1. After removal of 0 bases from V and 3 bases from J, the junction contained 18 bases not matched to a gene. The CDR3 has 22 residues. CDR1 is SGHRS and CDR2 is YFSETQ in the germline V gene. Here the CDR3 DNA reads TGCGCCAGCAGCTTGGACTTCCCTCGCGGGACAGGGGGCCACCTGGACACCGGGGAGCTGTTTTTT. Its translation is CASSLDFPRGTGGHLDTGELFF. Supplemented by reference TRBV5-1 and TRBJ2-2, the full variable domain reads KAGVTQTPRYLIKTRGQQVTLSCSPISGHRSVSWYQQTPGQGLQFLFEYFSETQRNKGNFPGRFSGRQFSNSRSEMNVSTLELGDSALYLCASSLDFPRGTGGHLDTGELFFGEGSRLTVL.

The rearrangement joins TRBV5-6 to TRBJ2-5, with D possibly matching TRBD2 (6 bases). The CDR3 runs to 12 residues. Between the trimmed V and J ends, which lost 6 bases and 5 bases, there was a span of 11 bases. Germline CDR1 SGHDT, CDR2 YYEEEE. In DNA form, the CDR3 reads TGTGCCAGCACCTGGAGGGAGGAGACCCAGTACTTC. It codes for CASTWREETQYF.

This chain links TRBV5-1 with TRBJ2-3; 9 nucleotides align to TRBD2. Germline-derived CDR1 and CDR2 are SGHRS and YFSETQ. The CDR3 totals 17 residues. V was clipped by 0 bases and J by 2 bases; unmatched bases: 7. The CDR3 DNA reads as TGCGCCAGCAGCTTGGCGGTAGCGGGAGTGTACACAGATACGCAGTATTTT. Translated: CASSLAVAGVYTDTQYF. The full variable domain, its missing parts supplied by reference TRBV5-1 and TRBJ2-3, is KAGVTQTPRYLIKTRGQQVTLSCSPISGHRSVSWYQQTPGQGLQFLFEYFSETQRNKGNFPGRFSGRQFSNSRSEMNVSTLELGDSALYLCASSLAVAGVYTDTQYFGPGTRLTVL.

This clonotype was seen a few times. V gene TRBV24-1 combines with J gene TRBJ2-1; maybe TRBD2 (6 bases). Trimming stripped 1 base from V and 8 bases from J, with 14 bases between. This CDR3 is 15 amino acids long. The germline gives CDR1 KGHDR, CDR2 SFDVKD. The CDR3 nucleotides are TGTGCCACCAGTGATTTAGGGTCTAGCGAGGATGAGCAGTTCTTC. It yields the protein CATSDLGSSEDEQFF.

In this sample, this clonotype turned up a few times. The chain joins TRBV20-1 to TRBJ2-1, with D possibly being TRBD2 (6 bases). The germline V and J ends were trimmed by 8 bases and 0 bases, with 14 bases remaining between them. Germline CDR1 and CDR2: DFQATT and SNEGSKA (reference sequence). The CDR3 loop spans 14 amino acids. CDR3 bases: TGCAGTTTCATAGCGGCGAGCTCCTACAATGAGCAGTTCTTC. Translation: CSFIAASSYNEQFF.

The chain carries TRBV4-2 and TRBJ2-3; weak D call: TRBD2 (6 bases). V dropped 0 bases and J dropped 4 bases, with 17 bases sitting between them. This CDR3 is built from 17 residues. Germline assignment: CDR1 LGHNA and CDR2 YNFKEQ. The DNA of the CDR3 is TGTGCCAGCAGCCAAGATTTTCGGAGGGTCGGAGCAGATACGCAGTATTTT. Its translation: CASSQDFRRVGADTQYF.

The chain is built from TRBV20-1 and TRBJ2-5; possibly TRBD2 for D (7 bases). The CDR3 has 14 residues. Deletions cut 5 bases from V and 5 bases from J, with 18 bases between. Germline V gene data show CDR1 as DFQATT and CDR2 as SNEGSKA (reference sequence). The CDR3 DNA reads TGCAGTGCTCTAAGGGGGGGCGTACTGGAGACCCAGTACTTC. This translates into CSALRGGVLETQYF.

CDR3 amino acids: CSVLGQGRAGYGYTF. In DNA form, the CDR3 reads TGCAGCGTCCTGGGACAGGGGCGAGCTGGATATGGCTACACCTTC. The V and J genes are TRBV29-1 and TRBJ1-2; 10 nucleotides line up with TRBD1. CDR3 size: 15 residues. The J segment lost 5 bases and the V segment lost 6 bases, leaving 12 bases of the junction unmatched. CDR1 is SQVTM and CDR2 is ANQGSEA in the germline V gene.

The chain has TRBV4-1 and TRBJ2-1; D is perhaps TRBD1 or TRBD2 (5 bases each). The CDR3 totals 17 residues. Germline values: CDR1 MGHRA, CDR2 YSYEKL. Trimming removed 0 bases from V and 9 bases from J, with 21 bases in between. CDR3 sequence (DNA): TGCGCCAGCAGCCAAGATTCTTGGCAGGGAGATAGAGGTGAGCAGTTCTTC. Translation gives CASSQDSWQGDRGEQFF.

CDR3 in DNA: TGTGCCAGCACCTCTAGGGGCCGCAGGAGCTCCTACAATGAGCAGTTCTTC. Protein product: CASTSRGRRSSYNEQFF. The rearrangement joins TRBV6-2 or TRBV6-3 to TRBJ2-1; possibly TRBD1 for D (5 bases). The germline gives CDR1 MNHEY, CDR2 SVGEGT. The CDR3 contains 17 residues. With 7 bases removed from V and 0 bases from J, the gap between germline ends came to 19 bases.

The chain joins TRBV3-1 to TRBJ2-7, with D maybe TRBD2 (7 bases). Germline V gene sequence: CDR1 LGHDT, CDR2 YNNKEL (reference sequence). V was shortened by 1 base and J by 5 bases, with 9 bases between the two germline ends. The CDR3 sequence is 13 residues long. In DNA, the CDR3 is TGTGCCAGCAGCCAAGCGGGGGGCCACGAGCAGTACTTC. It is translated as CASSQAGGHEQYF.

The gene calls are TRBV20-1 and TRBJ2-7; either TRBD1 or TRBD2 may fit D (5 bases each). The V gene lost 3 bases and the J gene lost 2 bases, with 11 bases spanning the gap. CDR1 DFQATT and CDR2 SNEGSKA come from the germline V gene (reference sequence). This CDR3 is built from 13 residues. CDR3 in amino acids: CSARKGSAYEQYF. DNA for the CDR3: TGCAGTGCTAGGAAGGGGAGCGCCTACGAGCAGTACTTC.

This clonotype has only a few counts. The chain joins TRBV7-8 to TRBJ1-5; D is unresolved. V was pared by 1 base and J by 4 bases, with 11 bases between. The CDR3 length is 15 residues. CDR1 and CDR2 from the germline V gene are SGHVS and FQNEAQ. The CDR3 nucleotides read TGTGCCAGCAGCTTAGACCCGTTTGGGAATCAGCCCCAGCATTTT. Its translation is CASSLDPFGNQPQHF.

This clonotype appeared a few times. The chain recombines TRBV9 with TRBJ2-3; 9 bases align to TRBD2. The CDR3 has 14 residues. CDR1 SGDLS and CDR2 YYNGEE come from the germline V gene. V lost 2 bases and J lost 8; bases outside the gene matches: 6. For the CDR3, the DNA is TGTGCCAGCAGCGTTGGAGCGGGAGGCGGTACGCAGTATTTT. Its translation: CASSVGAGGGTQYF.

In this sample, this clonotype turned up a few times. The V gene is TRBV5-5, the J gene TRBJ2-2, with D unresolved. Germline assignment: CDR1 SGHKS and CDR2 YYEKEE (reference sequence). The CDR3 runs 16 residues. V was clipped by 2 bases and J by 5 bases, with 16 bases between them. For the CDR3, the DNA is TGTGCCAGCAGCTTTTTCGGCCCGTTGCGAACCGGGGAGCTGTTTTTT. This codes for CASSFFGPLRTGELFF.

The rearrangement uses TRBV28 and TRBJ1-6; D is unclear. Germline assignment: CDR1 MDHEN and CDR2 SYDVKM. Deletions cut 2 bases from V and 6 bases from J, with 5 bases between. This CDR3 is 13 amino acids long. The CDR3, as DNA: TGTGCCAGCAGTTTACGGTTTAATTCACCCCTCCACTTT. Its protein is CASSLRFNSPLHF.

This clonotype occurred a few times. The chain employs TRBV11-2 and TRBJ2-7; 8 nucleotides line up with TRBD1. With V trimmed by 7 bases and J by 4 bases, 6 bases remained unmatched. The CDR3 sequence is 13 residues long. The V gene's germline CDR1 is SGHAT and CDR2 FQNNGV. The DNA of the CDR3 is TGTGCCAGCACCGCGACAGGGGCTTACGAGCAGTACTTC. Its translation is CASTATGAYEQYF.

This clonotype was recorded a few times. In nucleotides, the CDR3 is TGCGCCAGCACCAGAGAACCGGGACTCGCCTCCTACAATGAGCAGTTCTTC. Its protein is CASTREPGLASYNEQFF. The V call is TRBV5-1, the J call TRBJ2-1; tentatively, D is TRBD2 (6 bases). V lost 6 bases and J 0 bases, leaving 19 bases between the germline ends. This CDR3 is 17 amino acids long. The germline V gene encodes CDR1 SGHRS and CDR2 YFSETQ.

The J gene is TRBJ2-1, the V gene TRBV29-1; D ambiguous. V dropped 5 bases and J dropped 7 bases, with 9 bases sitting between them. From germline, CDR1 is SQVTM and CDR2 ANQGSEA. The CDR3 is made up of 11 amino acids. CDR3 amino acids: CSVLGRNEQFF. The CDR3 DNA is TGCAGCGTTCTCGGACGGAATGAGCAGTTCTTC.

The V gene is TRBV5-1, the J gene TRBJ2-3, with 9 bases fitting TRBD2. The V gene end was trimmed by 5 bases and the J gene end by 0 bases; junction bases not matched to a gene: 13. From germline, CDR1 is SGHRS and CDR2 YFSETQ. The CDR3 extends over 18 amino acids. CDR3: CASSIRAGGPSSTDTQYF. CDR3 DNA: TGCGCCAGCAGTATAAGAGCGGGAGGTCCCTCTAGCACAGATACGCAGTATTTT.

V is TRBV10-3 and J is TRBJ1-5; no reliable D call. There are 13 residues in the CDR3. CDR1 is ENHRY, CDR2 SYGVKD, per germline. The V gene lost 10 bases and the J gene lost 6 bases, with 16 bases spanning the gap. The CDR3 DNA reads as TGTGCCACCGCTGTTGAGATGGCTCAGCCCCAGCATTTT. Encoded protein: CATAVEMAQPQHF.